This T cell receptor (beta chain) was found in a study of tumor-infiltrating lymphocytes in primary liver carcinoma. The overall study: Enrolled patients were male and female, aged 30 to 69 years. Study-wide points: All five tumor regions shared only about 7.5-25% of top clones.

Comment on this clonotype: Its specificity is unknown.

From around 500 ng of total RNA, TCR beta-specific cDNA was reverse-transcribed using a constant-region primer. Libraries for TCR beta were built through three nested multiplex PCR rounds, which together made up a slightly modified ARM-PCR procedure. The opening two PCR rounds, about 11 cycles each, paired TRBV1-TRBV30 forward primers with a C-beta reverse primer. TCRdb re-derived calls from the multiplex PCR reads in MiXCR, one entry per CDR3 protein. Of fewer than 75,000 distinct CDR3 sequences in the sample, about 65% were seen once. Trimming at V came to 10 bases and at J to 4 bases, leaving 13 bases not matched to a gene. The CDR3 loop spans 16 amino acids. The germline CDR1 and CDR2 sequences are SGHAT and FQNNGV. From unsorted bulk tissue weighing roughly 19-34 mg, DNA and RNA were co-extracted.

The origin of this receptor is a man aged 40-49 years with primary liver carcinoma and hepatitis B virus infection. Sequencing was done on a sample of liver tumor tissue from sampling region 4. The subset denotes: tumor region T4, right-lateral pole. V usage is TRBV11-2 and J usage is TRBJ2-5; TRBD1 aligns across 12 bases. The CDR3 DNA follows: TGTGCCAATAACCCCACCGGGACAGGGGGCCTAGAGACCCAGTACTTC. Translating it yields CANNPTGTGGLETQYF. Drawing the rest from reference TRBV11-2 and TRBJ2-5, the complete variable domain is EAGVAQSPRYKIIEKRQSVAFWCNPISGHATLYWYQQILGQGPKLLIQFQNNGVVDDSQLPKDRFSAERLKGVDSTLKIQPAKLEDSAVYLCANNPTGTGGLETQYFGPGTRLLVL.